This T cell receptor (beta chain) is from a study of blood T cell repertoires in COVID-19. Study-level information: Samples taken during acute and convalescent COVID-19 were collected in the United States, Italy and Spain. The cDNA or gDNA used as material had been derived from T cells, B-cell-depleted T cells, or PBMCs.

Original processing notes: Amplification from reference gene primers served as the basis for estimated nucleated cell counts. The data were produced by immunoSEQ multiplex PCR, yet TCRdb's version contains in-frame clones alone and is incomplete. The D gene and trimming were derived from the DNA, and the V and J assignments and clone size from that table. This sample carries about 250,000 clones, roughly 84% of them seen once, and the ten largest clones take approximately 4.4%. V was shortened by 5 bases and J by 1 base, with 11 bases between the two germline ends. CDR3 length: 15 residues. The V gene's germline CDR1 is SGHNT and CDR2 YENEEA.

The sample taken for sequencing was peripheral blood. The sequence was obtained from a man aged 50-60 years with active or convalescent COVID-19. The chain recombines TRBV11-3 with TRBJ2-2; D may be TRBD1 (5 bases). CDR3 DNA sequence: TGTGCCAGCAGCCCATTTCAGGGGAACACCGGGGAGCTGTTTTTT. Its protein product is CASSPFQGNTGELFF.